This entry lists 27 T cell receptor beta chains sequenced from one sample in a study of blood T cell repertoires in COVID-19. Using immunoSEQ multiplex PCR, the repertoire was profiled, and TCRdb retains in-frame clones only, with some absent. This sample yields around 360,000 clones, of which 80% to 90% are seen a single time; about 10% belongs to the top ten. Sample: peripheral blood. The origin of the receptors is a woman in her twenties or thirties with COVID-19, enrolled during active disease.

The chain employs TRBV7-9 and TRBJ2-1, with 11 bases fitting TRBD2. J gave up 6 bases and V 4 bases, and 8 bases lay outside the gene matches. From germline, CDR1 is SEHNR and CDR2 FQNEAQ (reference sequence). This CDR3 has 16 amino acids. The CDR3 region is CASSSGIAGGSNEQFF. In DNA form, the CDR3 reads TGTGCCAGCAGCTCCGGTATAGCGGGAGGGAGCAATGAGCAGTTCTTC. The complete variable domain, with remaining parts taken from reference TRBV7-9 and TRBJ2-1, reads DTGVSQNPRHKITKRGQNVTFRCDPISEHNRLYWYRQTLGQGPEFLTYFQNEAQLEKSRLLSDRFSAERPKGSFSTLEIQRTEQGDSAMYLCASSSGIAGGSNEQFFGPGTRLTVL.

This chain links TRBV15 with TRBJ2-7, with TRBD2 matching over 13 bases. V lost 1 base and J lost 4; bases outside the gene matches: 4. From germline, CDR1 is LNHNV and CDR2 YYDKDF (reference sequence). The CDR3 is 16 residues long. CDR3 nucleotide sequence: TGTGCCACCAGCAGAGGTACTAGCGGGAGGGGGTACGAGCAGTACTTC. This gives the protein CATSRGTSGRGYEQYF.

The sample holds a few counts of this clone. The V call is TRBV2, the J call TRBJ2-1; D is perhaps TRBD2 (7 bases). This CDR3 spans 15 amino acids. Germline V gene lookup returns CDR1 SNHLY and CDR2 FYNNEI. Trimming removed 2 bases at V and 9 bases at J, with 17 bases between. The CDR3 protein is CASSETPLGGGEQFF. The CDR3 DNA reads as TGTGCCAGCAGTGAAACCCCATTGGGAGGGGGTGAGCAGTTCTTC. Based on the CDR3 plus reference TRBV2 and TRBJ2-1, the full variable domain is EPEVTQTPSHQVTQMGQEVILRCVPISNHLYFYWYRQILGQKVEFLVSFYNNEISEKSEIFDDQFSVERPDGSNFTLKIRSTKLEDSAMYFCASSETPLGGGEQFFGPGTRLTVL.

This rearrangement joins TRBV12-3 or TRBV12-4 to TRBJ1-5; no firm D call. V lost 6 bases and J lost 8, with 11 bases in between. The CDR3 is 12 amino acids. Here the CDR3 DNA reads TGTGCCAGCAGACAGTCAGTAGAGCCCCAGCATTTT. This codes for CASRQSVEPQHF.

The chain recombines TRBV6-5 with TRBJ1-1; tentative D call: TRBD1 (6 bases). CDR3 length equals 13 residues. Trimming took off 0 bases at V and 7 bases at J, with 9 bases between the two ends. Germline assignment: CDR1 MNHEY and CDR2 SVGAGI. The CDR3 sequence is CASSYSDRVEAFF. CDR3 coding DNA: TGTGCCAGCAGTTACTCGGACAGAGTTGAAGCTTTCTTT.

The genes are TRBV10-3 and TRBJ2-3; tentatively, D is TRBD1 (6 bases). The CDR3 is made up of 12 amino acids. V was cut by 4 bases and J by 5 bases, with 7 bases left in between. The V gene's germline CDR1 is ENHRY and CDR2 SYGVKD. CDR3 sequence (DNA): TGTGCCATCAGTGCAGGGGAAGATACGCAGTATTTT. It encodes CAISAGEDTQYF.

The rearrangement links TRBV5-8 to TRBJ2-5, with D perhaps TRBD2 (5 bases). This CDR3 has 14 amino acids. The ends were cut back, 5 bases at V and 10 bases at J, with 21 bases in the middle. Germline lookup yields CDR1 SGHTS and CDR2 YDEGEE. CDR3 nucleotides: TGTGCCAGCAGAGAGGGAACGGGTTACGTGATCCAGTACTTC. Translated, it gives CASREGTGYVIQYF.

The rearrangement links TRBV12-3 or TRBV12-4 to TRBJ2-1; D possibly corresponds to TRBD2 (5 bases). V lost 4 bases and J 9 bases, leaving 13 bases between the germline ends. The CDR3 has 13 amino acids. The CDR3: CASSSTSRVEQFF. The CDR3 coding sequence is TGTGCCAGCAGTTCGACCTCGAGGGTTGAGCAGTTCTTC.

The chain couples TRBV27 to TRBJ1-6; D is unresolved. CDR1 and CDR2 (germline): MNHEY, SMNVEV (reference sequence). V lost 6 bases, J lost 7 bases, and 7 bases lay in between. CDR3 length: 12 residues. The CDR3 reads CASSPLNSPLHF. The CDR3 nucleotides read TGTGCCAGCAGCCCTTTGAATTCACCCCTCCACTTT.

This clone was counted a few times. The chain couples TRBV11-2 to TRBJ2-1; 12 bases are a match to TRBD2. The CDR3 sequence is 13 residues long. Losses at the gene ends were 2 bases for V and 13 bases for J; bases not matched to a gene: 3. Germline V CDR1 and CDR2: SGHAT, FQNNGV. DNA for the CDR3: TGTGCCAGCAGCTTAAGACTAGCGGGAGATCAGTTCTTC. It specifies CASSLRLAGDQFF. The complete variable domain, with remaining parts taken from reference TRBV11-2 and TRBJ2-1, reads EAGVAQSPRYKIIEKRQSVAFWCNPISGHATLYWYQQILGQGPKLLIQFQNNGVVDDSQLPKDRFSAERLKGVDSTLKIQPAKLEDSAVYLCASSLRLAGDQFFGPGTRLTVL.

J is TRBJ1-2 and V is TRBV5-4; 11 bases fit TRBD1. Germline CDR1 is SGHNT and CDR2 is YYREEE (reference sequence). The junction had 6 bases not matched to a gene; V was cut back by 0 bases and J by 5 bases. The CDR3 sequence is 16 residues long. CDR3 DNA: TGTGCCAGCAGCTTGGCGGGACAGGGGGAGTTATATGGCTACACCTTC. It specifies CASSLAGQGELYGYTF.

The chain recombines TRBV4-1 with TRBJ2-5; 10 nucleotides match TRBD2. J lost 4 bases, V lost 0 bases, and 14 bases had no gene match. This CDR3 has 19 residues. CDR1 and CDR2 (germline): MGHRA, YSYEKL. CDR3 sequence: CASSQDPTAGGPVTETQYF. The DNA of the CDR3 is TGCGCCAGCAGCCAAGACCCGACAGCGGGAGGGCCAGTGACAGAGACCCAGTACTTC.

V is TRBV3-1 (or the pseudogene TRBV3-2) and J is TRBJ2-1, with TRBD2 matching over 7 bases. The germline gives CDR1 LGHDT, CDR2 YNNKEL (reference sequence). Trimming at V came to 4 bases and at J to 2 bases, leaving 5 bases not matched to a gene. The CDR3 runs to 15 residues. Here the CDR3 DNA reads TGTGCCAGCAGCCGAACTAGCGAGCCCTACAATGAGCAGTTCTTC. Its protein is CASSRTSEPYNEQFF.

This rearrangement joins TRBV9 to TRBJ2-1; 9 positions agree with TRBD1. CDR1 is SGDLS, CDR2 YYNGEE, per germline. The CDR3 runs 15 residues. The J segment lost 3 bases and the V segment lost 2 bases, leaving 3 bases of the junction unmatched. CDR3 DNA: TGTGCCAGCAGCGTTGGGACAGGGAACTACAATGAGCAGTTCTTC. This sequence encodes CASSVGTGNYNEQFF.

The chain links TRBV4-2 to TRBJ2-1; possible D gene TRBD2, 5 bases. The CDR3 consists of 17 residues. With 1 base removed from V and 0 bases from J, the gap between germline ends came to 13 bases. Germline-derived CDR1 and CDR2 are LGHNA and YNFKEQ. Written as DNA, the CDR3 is TGTGCCAGCAGCCAAGTACTGCGGGCTAGCTCCTACAATGAGCAGTTCTTC. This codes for CASSQVLRASSYNEQFF.

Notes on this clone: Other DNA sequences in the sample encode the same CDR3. DNA of the CDR3: TGTGCCAGTAGTATATCGGGATCTGGGGCCAACGTCCTGACTTTC. Its protein product is CASSISGSGANVLTF. The rearrangement uses TRBV19 and TRBJ2-6; TRBD2 is a possible D gene (5 bases). Germline V gene lookup returns CDR1 LNHDA and CDR2 SQIVND (reference sequence). This CDR3 is built from 15 residues. Trimming took off 2 bases at V and 1 base at J, with 6 bases between the two ends.

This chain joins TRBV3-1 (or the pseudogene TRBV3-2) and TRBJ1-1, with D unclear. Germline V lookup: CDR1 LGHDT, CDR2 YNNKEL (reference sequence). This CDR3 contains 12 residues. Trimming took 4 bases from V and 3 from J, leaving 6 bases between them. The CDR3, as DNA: TGTGCCAGCAGCCTCGGGTACACTGAAGCTTTCTTT. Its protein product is CASSLGYTEAFF.

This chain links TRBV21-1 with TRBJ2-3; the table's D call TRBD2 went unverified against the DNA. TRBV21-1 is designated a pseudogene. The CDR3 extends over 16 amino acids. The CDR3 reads CASTIIAGAITDTQYF. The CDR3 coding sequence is TGTGCCAGCACCATAATAGCGGGAGCTATCACAGATACGCAGTATTTT.

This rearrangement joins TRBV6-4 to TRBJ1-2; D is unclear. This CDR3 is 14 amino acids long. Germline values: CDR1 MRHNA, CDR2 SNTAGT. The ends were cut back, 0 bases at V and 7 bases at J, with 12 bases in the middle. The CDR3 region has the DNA TGTGCCAGCAGTGACTCAAGCCAGGTCGGTGGCTACACCTTC. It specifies CASSDSSQVGGYTF.

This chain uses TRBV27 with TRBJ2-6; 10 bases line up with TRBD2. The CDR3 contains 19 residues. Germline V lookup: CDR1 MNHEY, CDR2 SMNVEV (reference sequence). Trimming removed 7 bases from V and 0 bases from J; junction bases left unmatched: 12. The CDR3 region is CASTRVTSGPLSGANVLTF. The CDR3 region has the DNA TGTGCCAGCACACGGGTGACTAGCGGGCCCCTCTCTGGGGCCAACGTCCTGACTTTC.

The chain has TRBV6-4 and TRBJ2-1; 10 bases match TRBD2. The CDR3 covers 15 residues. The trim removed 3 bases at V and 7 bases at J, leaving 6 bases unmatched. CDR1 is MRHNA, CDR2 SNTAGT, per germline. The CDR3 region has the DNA TGTGCCAGCAGTGAACTAGCGGGATCGTCTAATGAGCAGTTCTTC. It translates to CASSELAGSSNEQFF.

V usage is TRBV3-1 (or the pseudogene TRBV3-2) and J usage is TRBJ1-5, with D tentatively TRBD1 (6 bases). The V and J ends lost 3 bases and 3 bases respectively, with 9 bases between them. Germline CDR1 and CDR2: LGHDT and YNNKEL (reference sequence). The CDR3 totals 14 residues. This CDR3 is CASSQAGVNQPQHF. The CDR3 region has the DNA TGTGCCAGCAGCCAGGCAGGGGTCAATCAGCCCCAGCATTTT.

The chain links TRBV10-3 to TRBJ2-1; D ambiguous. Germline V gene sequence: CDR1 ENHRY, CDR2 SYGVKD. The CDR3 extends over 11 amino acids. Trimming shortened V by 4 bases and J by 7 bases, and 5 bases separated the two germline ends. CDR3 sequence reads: CAISAGNEQFF. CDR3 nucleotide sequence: TGTGCCATCAGTGCGGGTAATGAGCAGTTCTTC.

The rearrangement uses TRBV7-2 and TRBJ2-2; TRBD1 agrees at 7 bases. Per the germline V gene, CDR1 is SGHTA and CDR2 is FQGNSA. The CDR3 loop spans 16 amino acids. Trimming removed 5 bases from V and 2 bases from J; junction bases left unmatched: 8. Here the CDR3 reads CASSPPDRVNTGELFF. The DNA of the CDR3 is TGTGCCAGCAGCCCCCCTGACAGGGTAAACACCGGGGAGCTGTTTTTT.

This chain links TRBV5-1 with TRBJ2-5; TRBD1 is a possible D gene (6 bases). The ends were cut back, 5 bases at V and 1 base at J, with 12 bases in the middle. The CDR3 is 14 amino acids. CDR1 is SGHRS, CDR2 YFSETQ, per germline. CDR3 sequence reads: CASSPEGVQETQYF. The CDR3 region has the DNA TGCGCCAGCAGTCCTGAGGGGGTCCAAGAGACCCAGTACTTC.

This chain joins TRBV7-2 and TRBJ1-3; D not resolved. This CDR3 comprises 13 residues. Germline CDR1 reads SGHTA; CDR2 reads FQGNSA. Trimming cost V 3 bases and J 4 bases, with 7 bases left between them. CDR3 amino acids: CASSFPGGNTIYF. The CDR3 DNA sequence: TGTGCCAGCAGCTTTCCGGGAGGAAACACCATATATTTT.

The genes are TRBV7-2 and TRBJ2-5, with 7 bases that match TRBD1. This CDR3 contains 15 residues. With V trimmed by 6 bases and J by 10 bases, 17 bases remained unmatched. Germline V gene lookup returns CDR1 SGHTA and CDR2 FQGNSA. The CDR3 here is CASSSGSIHQGDQYF. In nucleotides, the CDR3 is TGTGCCAGCAGTTCGGGCTCCATCCATCAGGGGGACCAGTACTTC.